One sample yielded the 32 T cell receptor beta chains listed below, sequenced in a study of identical twins. TCRdb fed the 5' RACE reads into MiXCR, producing one record per CDR3 protein. The sample has some 600,000 distinct CDR3 sequences, under 8.5% seen once; the top ten hold less than 2%. The sample was also linked to a second study, of yellow fever vaccine responses in identical twins.

Sequences were obtained from PBMCs. The receptors were sampled from a woman under 30 in good health.

About this clonotype: Given a much more abundant clone one base away, this may be a read error. The chain links TRBV5-1 to TRBJ2-3, with D perhaps TRBD1 or TRBD2 (6 bases each). CDR1 is SGHRS and CDR2 is YFSETQ in the germline V gene. The CDR3 totals 15 residues. The DNA for the CDR3 is TGCGCCAGCGGCTTTGGGGCGGGACACGCAGATACGCAGTATTTT. It codes for CASGFGAGHADTQYF.

The rearrangement joins TRBV3-1 to TRBJ1-2; the match to TRBD1 covers 10 bases. V shed 3 bases and J 8 bases; nucleotides not matched to a gene: 12. The CDR3 has 16 amino acids. Per the germline V gene, CDR1 is LGHDT and CDR2 is YNNKEL (reference sequence). The CDR3 is CASSHTTEGTGDGYTF. For the CDR3, the DNA is TGTGCCAGCAGCCATACTACAGAAGGGACAGGGGACGGCTACACCTTC.

This chain links TRBV28 with TRBJ2-5, with D possibly called TRBD1 or TRBD2 (6 bases each). Trimming took off 8 bases at V and 1 base at J, with 17 bases between the two ends. The CDR3 is 15 amino acids. Germline V gene data show CDR1 as MDHEN and CDR2 as SYDVKM. This chain's CDR3 is CASAGGLYTQETQYF. The CDR3 nucleotides are TGTGCCAGCGCTGGGGGGCTATATACCCAAGAGACCCAGTACTTC.

CDR3 DNA sequence: TGTGCCAGCAGCCAAGGTCGAGGCCAGGGTGGCACCGGGGAGCTGTTTTTT. Its translation is CASSQGRGQGGTGELFF. J is TRBJ2-2 and V is TRBV3-1; D is perhaps TRBD1 (5 bases). Trimming cost V 1 base and J 4 bases, with 16 bases left between them. The length of the CDR3 is 17 residues. Germline CDR1 and CDR2: LGHDT and YNNKEL (reference sequence).

In this sample, this clonotype turned up many times. The CDR3 loop is CASSQFQGFSDEQFF. CDR3 nucleotide sequence: TGTGCCAGCAGCCAGTTCCAGGGTTTTTCGGATGAGCAGTTCTTC. The chain employs TRBV7-9 and TRBJ2-1, with D possibly TRBD1 on 5 matching bases. Trimming cost V 5 bases and J 8 bases, with 19 bases left between them. The CDR3 sequence is 15 residues long. The V gene's germline CDR1 is SEHNR and CDR2 FQNEAQ (reference sequence).

In its sample, this clonotype was seen many times. This CDR3 reads CSVYLLFPAVGEQFF. The CDR3 DNA reads TGCAGCGTCTACCTCCTTTTTCCCGCGGTTGGTGAGCAGTTCTTC. The chain uses TRBV29-1 and TRBJ2-1, with unresolved D. The CDR3 length is 15 residues. Germline V gene lookup returns CDR1 SQVTM and CDR2 ANQGSEA. Trimming removed 6 bases from V and 9 bases from J, with 24 bases in between.

In this sample, this clonotype turned up many times. This sequence joins TRBV28 and TRBJ1-1; D not resolved. Germline CDR1 MDHEN, CDR2 SYDVKM. V lost 1 base, J lost 1 base, and 7 bases lay in between. The CDR3 extends over 14 amino acids. CDR3 nucleotide sequence: TGTGCCAGCAGTTTATTGGAGAGGAACACTGAAGCTTTCTTT. It encodes CASSLLERNTEAFF.

Ten or more counts support this clonotype. The chain has TRBV28 and TRBJ2-6; D is unresolved. Germline CDR1 is MDHEN and CDR2 is SYDVKM. CDR3 length: 15 residues. V was cut by 5 bases and J by 8 bases, with 16 bases left in between. The CDR3 coding sequence is TGTGCCAGCAGTCCGAGAAGGATAAGGTCCAACGTCCTGACTTTC. This sequence encodes CASSPRRIRSNVLTF.

This clonotype has more than one count but fewer than ten. The CDR3 nucleotides are TGCGCCAGCAGCTTTATGTGGGAAAAGGGCACTGAAGCTTTCTTT. This encodes CASSFMWEKGTEAFF. The V gene is TRBV5-1, the J gene TRBJ1-1, with no clear D. The germline V gene has CDR1 SGHRS and CDR2 YFSETQ. Trimming took 2 bases from V and 4 from J, leaving 15 bases between them. This CDR3 spans 15 amino acids.

In its sample, this clonotype was seen many times. V gene TRBV5-1 combines with J gene TRBJ1-5; no firm D call. CDR3 length equals 13 residues. Trimming left V 4 bases short and J 3 bases short, with 8 bases between. Germline assignment: CDR1 SGHRS and CDR2 YFSETQ. As DNA, the CDR3 is TGCGCCAGCAGCCCGGACCCCAATCAGCCCCAGCATTTT. This encodes CASSPDPNQPQHF.

The chain uses TRBV7-6 and TRBJ2-1, with 12 bases matching TRBD2. CDR1 and CDR2 (germline): SGHVS, FNYEAQ. This CDR3 has 15 amino acids. Trimming removed 5 bases from V and 9 bases from J; junction bases left unmatched: 8. CDR3 DNA sequence: TGTGCCAGCAGCGTGTCTAGCGGGGGGGCTACTGAGCAGTTCTTC. It specifies CASSVSSGGATEQFF.

The chain employs TRBV5-1 and TRBJ2-6; D tentatively fits TRBD1 or TRBD2 (5 bases each). Trimming shortened V by 9 bases and J by 2 bases, and 9 bases separated the two germline ends. The germline V gene encodes CDR1 SGHRS and CDR2 YFSETQ. CDR3 length: 13 amino acids. CDR3 region: CATLGAGANVLTF. In DNA, the CDR3 is TGCGCCACCCTGGGGGCTGGGGCCAACGTCCTGACTTTC.

The V and J genes are TRBV24-1 and TRBJ2-3; either TRBD1 or TRBD2 may supply D (5 bases each). This CDR3 has 13 residues. V was clipped by 5 bases and J by 5 bases, with 10 bases between them. Germline CDR1 reads KGHDR; CDR2 reads SFDVKD. As DNA, the CDR3 is TGTGCCACCAGTGTCGGGGCACTAGATACGCAGTATTTT. As protein: CATSVGALDTQYF.

This clonotype showed up just a few times. CDR3 protein: CAISESQGSGQETQYF. In nucleotides, the CDR3 is TGTGCCATCAGTGAGTCTCAGGGGTCAGGACAAGAGACCCAGTACTTC. The gene calls are TRBV10-3 and TRBJ2-5; perhaps TRBD1 as D (6 bases). CDR1 ENHRY and CDR2 SYGVKD come from the germline V gene. This CDR3 is built from 16 residues. V lost 0 bases and J 2 bases, leaving 13 bases between the germline ends.

Only a few counts were recorded for this clonotype. The chain joins TRBV21-1 to TRBJ2-7; the listed D gene, TRBD2, was not tested against the DNA. TRBV21-1 is a documented pseudogene. The CDR3 extends over 14 amino acids. CDR3 residues: CASTSRGSRGEQYV. CDR3 in DNA: TGTGCCAGCACCTCGAGAGGGTCGCGTGGGGAGCAGTACGTC.

This chain connects TRBV28 to TRBJ2-1, with D uncertain. Between the trimmed V and J ends, which lost 3 bases and 0 bases, there was a span of 9 bases. The CDR3 spans 15 residues. Per the germline V gene, CDR1 is MDHEN and CDR2 is SYDVKM. In nucleotides, the CDR3 is TGTGCCAGCAGTTTTTCAGCATTCTCCTACAATGAGCAGTTCTTC. Translating it yields CASSFSAFSYNEQFF. The full variable domain, with the rest looked up from reference TRBV28 and TRBJ2-1, is DVKVTQSSRYLVKRTGEKVFLECVQDMDHENMFWYRQDPGLGLRLIYFSYDVKMKEKGDIPEGYSVSREKKERFSLILESASTNQTSMYLCASSFSAFSYNEQFFGPGTRLTVL.

The rearrangement joins TRBV20-1 to TRBJ2-3, with D possibly TRBD1 on 5 matching bases. CDR3 length: 15 residues. Trimming left V 0 bases short and J 1 base short, with 11 bases between. Germline-derived CDR1 and CDR2 are DFQATT and SNEGSKA (reference sequence). The CDR3 DNA is TGCAGTGCTAGAGATCCCAGGGTCGGCACAGATACGCAGTATTTT. Protein sequence: CSARDPRVGTDTQYF.

This clonotype has a count of ten or more. The chain combines TRBV20-1 with TRBJ2-1, with 8 bases identical to TRBD1. The V gene end was trimmed by 0 bases and the J gene end by 8 bases; junction bases not matched to a gene: 12. This CDR3 has 16 residues. Germline V lookup: CDR1 DFQATT, CDR2 SNEGSKA (reference sequence). CDR3 in amino acids: CSARDPDRVFLDEQFF. The CDR3 DNA is TGCAGTGCTAGAGATCCGGACAGGGTATTTCTCGATGAGCAGTTCTTC.

In this sample, this clonotype turned up many times. The gene calls are TRBV10-3 and TRBJ1-1; D not certain. This CDR3 has 14 residues. Germline V gene data show CDR1 as ENHRY and CDR2 as SYGVKD. The germline V and J ends were trimmed by 3 bases and 1 base, with 9 bases remaining between them. The chain's CDR3 is CAISDPGKNTEAFF. CDR3 sequence (DNA): TGTGCCATCAGTGATCCGGGGAAGAACACTGAAGCTTTCTTT.

This clonotype was counted between two and nine times. The rearrangement links TRBV5-8 to TRBJ2-4, with D possibly being TRBD1 (6 bases). Germline V gene sequence: CDR1 SGHTS, CDR2 YDEGEE. This CDR3 contains 16 residues. Trimming pared 4 bases from V and 0 bases from J, leaving 14 bases between. CDR3: CASSRRTEIAKNIQYF. CDR3 sequence (DNA): TGTGCCAGCAGCCGCCGGACAGAGATAGCCAAAAACATTCAGTACTTC.

This clonotype was counted between two and nine times. V is TRBV29-1 and J is TRBJ2-5; D gene unclear. This CDR3 spans 14 amino acids. Trimming stripped 4 bases from V and 1 base from J, with 13 bases between. Germline V gene lookup returns CDR1 SQVTM and CDR2 ANQGSEA. CDR3 loop: CSVGQTQIQETQYF. The CDR3 coding sequence is TGCAGCGTTGGCCAGACACAGATCCAAGAGACCCAGTACTTC.

Only a few counts were recorded for this clonotype. The CDR3 loop reads CASSLVGAVIGETQYF. Here the CDR3 DNA reads TGTGCCAGCAGCCTCGTCGGGGCGGTTATCGGAGAGACCCAGTACTTC. The J gene is TRBJ2-5, the V gene TRBV11-1; D may match TRBD1 or TRBD2 (5 bases each). V gave up 5 bases and J gave up 4 bases, with 20 bases separating them. The CDR3 runs 16 residues. Germline V gives CDR1 SGHAT, CDR2 FQDESV (reference sequence).

This clonotype was detected a few times. V is TRBV7-7 and J is TRBJ2-3, with TRBD2 matching over 11 bases. CDR3 length equals 18 residues. V shed 5 bases and J 0 bases; nucleotides not matched to a gene: 10. Germline CDR1 and CDR2: SSHAT and FNYEAQ (reference sequence). Here the CDR3 reads CASSPQLRTSGSTDTQYF. DNA for the CDR3: TGTGCCAGCAGCCCTCAGCTCCGGACTAGCGGGAGCACAGATACGCAGTATTTT.

In its sample, this clonotype was seen many times. V is TRBV24-1 and J is TRBJ2-5; 11 nucleotides agree with TRBD1. Germline-derived CDR1 and CDR2 are KGHDR and SFDVKD. V trimming: 6 bases; J trimming: 2 bases; junction bases outside the gene matches: 4. The CDR3 sequence is 15 residues long. The CDR3: CATSYRDRGQETQYF. Here the CDR3 DNA reads TGTGCCACCAGTTACCGGGACAGGGGGCAAGAGACCCAGTACTTC.

This sequence joins TRBV28 and TRBJ2-1, with 11 nucleotides matching TRBD2. Germline loops: CDR1 MDHEN, CDR2 SYDVKM. The CDR3 length is 15 residues. V gave up 6 bases and J gave up 4 bases; unmatched junction bases: 5. The CDR3: CASRLAGVVYNEQFF. The CDR3 bases are TGTGCCAGCAGACTAGCGGGAGTTGTGTACAATGAGCAGTTCTTC.

The rearrangement joins TRBV20-1 to TRBJ2-5; 7 bases fit TRBD1. The CDR3 has 17 residues. The ends lost 4 bases at V and 1 base at J; junction bases unmatched: 15. From germline, CDR1 is DFQATT and CDR2 SNEGSKA (reference sequence). The CDR3 loop is CSANQLGGRKPQETQYF. For the CDR3, the DNA is TGCAGTGCTAACCAGTTAGGGGGCAGAAAACCCCAAGAGACCCAGTACTTC.

At least ten counts were recorded for this clonotype. The gene calls are TRBV6-1 and TRBJ1-2; possible D gene TRBD1, 6 bases. Trimming removed 6 bases from V and 5 bases from J, with 13 bases in between. This CDR3 has 13 residues. From germline, CDR1 is MNHNS and CDR2 SASEGT. The CDR3 is CASSLGTPYGYTF. The CDR3 DNA sequence: TGTGCCAGCAGCCTAGGGACACCATATGGCTACACCTTC.

The rearrangement uses TRBV7-6 and TRBJ2-7; 10 bases are shared with TRBD2. Germline V CDR1 and CDR2: SGHVS, FNYEAQ. V was pared by 2 bases and J by 3 bases, with 4 bases of the junction left unmatched. This CDR3 region has 15 residues. The CDR3, as DNA: TGTGCCAGCAGCTTAACGGGACTAGCGAGCTACGAGCAGTACTTC. This sequence encodes CASSLTGLASYEQYF. Drawing the rest from reference TRBV7-6 and TRBJ2-7, the complete variable domain is GAGVSQSPRYKVTKRGQDVALRCDPISGHVSLYWYRQALGQGPEFLTYFNYEAQQDKSGLPNDRFSAERPEGSISTLTIQRTEQRDSAMYRCASSLTGLASYEQYFGPGTRLTVT.

This clonotype was detected ten times or more. The chain uses TRBV2 and TRBJ2-7; 10 nucleotides align to TRBD2. V shed 5 bases, J shed 3 bases, and the junction held 1 base outside the gene matches. The CDR3 extends over 13 amino acids. Germline V gene data show CDR1 as SNHLY and CDR2 as FYNNEI. The CDR3 reads CASSSSGSYEQYF. Written as DNA, the CDR3 is TGTGCCAGCAGTTCTAGCGGGAGCTACGAGCAGTACTTC.

This clonotype was recorded a few times. A junction end diverges from the germline sequence, so it may reflect a read error. The chain is built from TRBV5-6 and TRBJ2-1; 7 nucleotides line up with TRBD2. Germline lookup yields CDR1 SGHDT and CDR2 YYEEEE. CDR3 length: 11 amino acids. The CDR3 loop reads CASSLAGLLIF. The DNA of the CDR3 is TGTGCCAGCAGCCTGGCGGGACTATTGATCTTC. The variable domain in full, completed from reference TRBV5-6 and TRBJ2-1, reads DAGVTQSPTHLIKTRGQQVTLRCSPKSGHDTVSWYQQALGQGPQFIFQYYEEEERQRGNFPDRFSGHQFPNYSSELNVNALLLGDSALYLCASSLAGLLIFGPGTRLTVL.

The V and J genes are TRBV12-3 or TRBV12-4 and TRBJ1-2; perhaps TRBD1 as D (5 bases). This CDR3 comprises 13 residues. Trimming removed 6 bases at V and 4 bases at J, with 12 bases between. For the CDR3, the DNA is TGTGCCAGCAGCCAGGGACCGGTCTATGGCTACACCTTC. Its protein is CASSQGPVYGYTF.

CDR3 sequence: CASSEKSGRLNYEQYF. In DNA, the CDR3 is TGTGCCAGCAGCGAAAAGAGCGGGAGATTAAACTACGAGCAGTACTTC. The chain joins TRBV2 to TRBJ2-7; TRBD2 matches at 8 bases. Trimming at V came to 6 bases and at J to 3 bases, leaving 13 bases not matched to a gene. The CDR3 runs to 16 residues. The germline V gene has CDR1 SNHLY and CDR2 FYNNEI.